A single sample is the source of the 3 T cell receptor beta chains below, sequenced in a study of early T cells in non-severe SARS-CoV-2 infection. TCRdb reprocessed the 5' RACE reads via MiXCR and lists one record per CDR3 protein. The sample shows tens of thousands of distinct CDR3 sequences, roughly 7.9% of them seen only once. The sample in question was whole blood, obtained at baseline. The receptors were sampled from an adult who was a healthcare worker with PCR-confirmed SARS-CoV-2 infection or an uninfected control (not recorded which).

The V call is TRBV12-3 or TRBV12-4, the J call TRBJ1-3; possible D gene TRBD1, 5 bases. The CDR3 is 14 residues long. V was clipped by 6 bases and J by 1 base, with 10 bases between them. Here the CDR3 reads CASSLGGSGNTIYF. CDR3 DNA: TGTGCCAGCAGCCTGGGGGGGTCTGGAAACACCATATATTTT.

This chain links TRBV24-1 with TRBJ2-3; maybe TRBD2 (5 bases). The germline gives CDR1 KGHDR, CDR2 SFDVKD. Trimming cost V 0 bases and J 6 bases, with 9 bases left between them. The CDR3 has 14 residues. The CDR3 nucleotides are TGTGCCACCAGTGATTTGGTCTCGGGGGATACGCAGTATTTT. This codes for CATSDLVSGDTQYF.

This chain uses TRBV11-2 with TRBJ2-5, with a weak D call TRBD2 (7 bases). The CDR3 has 14 residues. CDR1 is SGHAT, CDR2 FQNNGV, per germline. Deletions cut 3 bases from V and 5 bases from J, with 13 bases between. The CDR3 nucleotides are TGTGCCAGCAGCTTGGGGGGGGCAGACGAGACCCAGTACTTC. Encoded protein: CASSLGGADETQYF.